What follows is one T cell receptor beta chain and its context. What it recognizes is unknown. The sample belongs to a study of breast tumors, draining lymph nodes, adjacent tissues. Study observations and caveats: Compared with basal-like, luminal-like tumors shared significantly more repertoire with nontumor tissue. The lymph node origin of tumor T cells was framed as consistent with a hypothesis, not demonstrated. Tumor TCR diversity was below lymph nodes but above nontumor tissue.

Samples came from axillary lymph nodes draining the breast cancer. The CDR3 spans 18 residues. V lost 9 bases to trimming and J lost 0 bases; unmatched junction nucleotides: 11. From germline, CDR1 is ENHRY and CDR2 SYGVKD. MiXCR was run by TCRdb on the multiplex PCR reads, yielding one entry per CDR3 protein. Of 150,000 to 200,000 distinct CDR3 sequences in the sample, 30% to 35% are singletons; the top ten hold about 4%. This sequence was found in a female donor with breast cancer. Some clones in this sample may be carry-over from other donors' samples. The chain recombines TRBV10-3 with TRBJ2-6; TRBD1 matches at 10 bases. Sequencing was performed on axillary lymph node tissue. The DNA for the CDR3 is TGTGCCATTACAGACGGGACAGGGGCCCACTCTGGGGCCAACGTCCTGACTTTC. Translated, it gives CAITDGTGAHSGANVLTF.